The 10 T cell receptor beta chains given below trace back to one sample, sequenced in a study of blood T cell repertoires in COVID-19. Using immunoSEQ multiplex PCR, the repertoire was profiled, and TCRdb retains in-frame clones only, with some absent. The table has 60,000 to 70,000 clones, over 75% seen once. The sequenced sample was peripheral blood. The receptors shown here come from a man older than 75 with acute or convalescent COVID-19.

This chain uses TRBV28 with TRBJ1-4, with 9 nucleotides matching TRBD1. Germline-derived CDR1 and CDR2 are MDHEN and SYDVKM. J was trimmed by 7 bases and V by 4 bases; bases with no gene match: 7. The CDR3 is 15 residues long. CDR3 residues: CASSYSLGQGEKLFF. The CDR3, as DNA: TGTGCCAGCAGTTACTCACTGGGACAGGGTGAAAAACTGTTTTTT.

The chain's CDR3 is CASSPGTTFTDTQYF. The CDR3 DNA follows: TGCGCCAGCAGCCCCGGGACTACCTTTACAGATACGCAGTATTTT. The V gene is TRBV4-3, the J gene TRBJ2-3, with 7 positions matching TRBD2. Trimming took 4 bases from V and 3 from J; bases not matched to a gene: 7. This CDR3 has 15 amino acids. Germline V gene data show CDR1 as LGHNA and CDR2 as YSLEER.

V gene TRBV11-2 combines with J gene TRBJ2-2, with TRBD2 matching 9 bases. Losses at the gene ends were 3 bases for V and 6 bases for J; bases not matched to a gene: 17. Germline-derived CDR1 and CDR2 are SGHAT and FQNNGV. This CDR3 has 19 amino acids. The CDR3 sequence: CASSFTGAGGSIKAGELFF. CDR3 sequence (DNA): TGTGCCAGCAGCTTCACAGGGGCGGGAGGGAGTATCAAGGCCGGGGAGCTGTTTTTT.

Only a few counts were recorded for this clone. This chain uses TRBV9 with TRBJ2-2, with 12 bases aligning to TRBD2. Germline lookup yields CDR1 SGDLS and CDR2 YYNGEE. The CDR3 is made up of 16 amino acids. Trimming removed 4 bases from V and 7 bases from J; junction bases left unmatched: 8. The CDR3 loop is CASSPGLAGLGGELFF. The DNA of the CDR3 is TGTGCCAGCAGCCCCGGACTAGCGGGGTTGGGCGGGGAGCTGTTTTTT. Filled out from reference TRBV9 and TRBJ2-2, the complete variable domain reads DSGVTQTPKHLITATGQRVTLRCSPRSGDLSVYWYQQSLDQGLQFLIQYYNGEERAKGNILERFSAQQFPDLHSELNLSSLELGDSALYFCASSPGLAGLGGELFFGEGSRLTVL.

The chain joins TRBV2 to TRBJ2-7, with D unclear. V was clipped by 1 base and J by 3 bases, with 7 bases between them. This CDR3 region has 13 residues. Per germline, CDR1 SNHLY and CDR2 FYNNEI. The CDR3 DNA follows: TGTGCCAGCAGTGAAGGTCAGTACTACGAGCAGTACTTC. Protein product: CASSEGQYYEQYF.

The chain joins TRBV27 to TRBJ1-4, with D possibly matching TRBD1 (5 bases). CDR1 and CDR2 from the germline V gene are MNHEY and SMNVEV (reference sequence). The V gene lost 4 bases and the J gene lost 0 bases, with 12 bases spanning the gap. The CDR3 runs to 16 residues. The CDR3 DNA reads as TGTGCCAGCAGTTCCCGACAGTTCGCAACTAATGAAAAACTGTTTTTT. Translation: CASSSRQFATNEKLFF.

In this sample, this clone turned up once. A read error may produce the germline difference seen at one junction end. The chain is built from TRBV30 and TRBJ2-2; maybe TRBD1 (6 bases). CDR3 length: 17 amino acids. Germline CDR1 reads GTSNPN; CDR2 reads SVGIG (reference sequence). The CDR3 sequence: CAWSPSTGKFYTGELLF. The CDR3 bases are TGTGCCTGGAGCCCTTCGACAGGAAAATTCTACACCGGGGAGCTGCTTTTT. The full variable domain, with the rest looked up from reference TRBV30 and TRBJ2-2, is SQTIHQWPATLVQPVGSPLSLECTVEGTSNPNLYWYRQAAGRGLQLLFYSVGIGQISSEVPQNLSASRPQDRQFILSSKKLLLSDSGFYLCAWSPSTGKFYTGELLFGEGSRLTVL.

The V call is TRBV13, the J call TRBJ2-3; D ambiguous. The CDR3 extends over 11 amino acids. Trimming stripped 6 bases from V and 3 bases from J, with 4 bases between. Germline CDR1 PRHDT, CDR2 FYEKMQ (reference sequence). CDR3 bases: TGTGCCAGCAGTTATACAGATACGCAGTATTTT. Its protein product is CASSYTDTQYF. Drawing the rest from reference TRBV13 and TRBJ2-3, the complete variable domain is AAGVIQSPRHLIKEKRETATLKCYPIPRHDTVYWYQQGPGQDPQFLISFYEKMQSDKGSIPDRFSAQQFSDYHSELNMSSLELGDSALYFCASSYTDTQYFGPGTRLTVL.

V is TRBV7-6 and J is TRBJ1-4, with D tentatively TRBD1 (5 bases). The germline V gene has CDR1 SGHVS and CDR2 FNYEAQ. The CDR3 has 13 amino acids. Trimming left V 1 base short and J 10 bases short, with 10 bases between. The CDR3 sequence: CASSLGGGRKLFF. CDR3 nucleotide sequence: TGTGCCAGCAGCTTAGGTGGGGGGAGAAAACTGTTTTTT.

A few counts support this clone. The chain recombines TRBV3-1 (or the pseudogene TRBV3-2) with TRBJ1-1; weak D call: TRBD1 (5 bases). The V end was cut by 4 bases, the J end by 2 bases, with 14 bases between. There are 15 residues in the CDR3. Germline V gene lookup returns CDR1 LGHDT and CDR2 YNNKEL (reference sequence). Written as DNA, the CDR3 is TGTGCCAGCAGCCCGCGGCAGGGCGGAAACACTGAAGCTTTCTTT. This encodes CASSPRQGGNTEAFF.